The 9 T cell receptor beta chains below come from one sample, sequenced in a study of CD8 T cells in ankylosing spondylitis. General study points: Within ankylosing spondylitis blood, a TCR beta motif made up of roughly eight highly homologous variants appeared to be characteristic.

In TCRdb, the 5' RACE reads were re-called with MiXCR into one record per CDR3 protein. The data show more than 100,000 distinct CDR3 sequences, with about a sixth seen just once and 30% to 35% held by the top ten. No antigens are known for them. The sequenced material came from blood, either unsorted or a sorted T cell fraction (not recorded which). These receptors all come from a male donor with ankylosing spondylitis.

This clonotype was seen more than once but under ten times. This sequence joins TRBV6-1 and TRBJ2-7; D perhaps matches TRBD2 (6 bases). The length of the CDR3 is 13 residues. CDR1 is MNHNS and CDR2 is SASEGT in the germline V gene. V was cut by 8 bases and J by 3 bases, with 14 bases left in between. Here the CDR3 DNA reads TGTGCCAGCGGGGGGTCGGAGGGCTACGAGCAGTACTTC. Translation: CASGGSEGYEQYF.

The CDR3 nucleotides read TGTGCCACCAGGGGGCTTGGCTACACCTTC. This gives the protein CATRGLGYTF. This chain connects TRBV27 to TRBJ1-2; TRBD1 matches 8 bases. Looked up from germline, CDR1 is MNHEY and CDR2 is SMNVEV (reference sequence). With 10 bases clipped from V and 7 bases from J, the junction kept 2 bases outside the gene matches. This CDR3 is 10 amino acids long.

The table lists this clonotype with a few counts. V usage is TRBV7-9 and J usage is TRBJ1-2; the D is unclear. Germline lookup yields CDR1 SEHNR and CDR2 FQNEAQ (reference sequence). V was clipped by 5 bases and J by 5 bases, with 6 bases between them. The CDR3 is made up of 11 amino acids. CDR3 amino acids: CASSGEYGYTF. DNA for the CDR3: TGTGCCAGCAGCGGAGAGTATGGCTACACCTTC.

This clonotype was detected only a few times. This chain links TRBV5-1 with TRBJ2-7, with 7 bases aligning to TRBD1. Germline V gives CDR1 SGHRS, CDR2 YFSETQ. Unmatched junction bases numbered 7, after V lost 0 bases and J lost 4 bases. The CDR3 contains 15 residues. In DNA, the CDR3 is TGCGCCAGCAGCTTGGGACAGGGAAGGTCGTACGAGCAGTACTTC. This sequence encodes CASSLGQGRSYEQYF.

There are a few counts of this clonotype. The gene calls are TRBV6-1 and TRBJ1-2; 8 nucleotides align to TRBD1. With V trimmed by 7 bases and J by 6 bases, 10 bases remained unmatched. The germline CDR1 and CDR2 sequences are MNHNS and SASEGT. The CDR3 runs to 14 residues. CDR3 in amino acids: CASIGTGSNDGYTF. The CDR3 bases are TGTGCCAGCATTGGGACAGGCTCAAATGATGGCTACACCTTC.

V and J are TRBV12-3 or TRBV12-4 and TRBJ2-5, with 9 bases that match TRBD2. V lost 4 bases and J lost 5; bases outside the gene matches: 8. The CDR3 is made up of 15 amino acids. The CDR3 region is CASSSVAGDGETQYF. For the CDR3, the DNA is TGTGCCAGCAGTTCTGTAGCGGGAGACGGGGAGACCCAGTACTTC.

The table lists this clonotype with a few counts. The junction does not match germline at one end; this may be a read error. The chain joins TRBV29-1 to TRBJ2-3, with TRBD2 matching 7 bases. Germline V gene sequence: CDR1 SQVTM, CDR2 ANQGSEA. CDR3 length: 12 residues. This chain's CDR3 is CSVEDFGGTENF. As DNA, the CDR3 is TGCAGCGTTGAAGATTTCGGGGGGACGGAGAATTTT.

This chain links TRBV5-6 with TRBJ1-1; weak D call: TRBD1 (5 bases). The V end was cut by 2 bases, the J end by 5 bases, with 13 bases between. Germline CDR1 is SGHDT and CDR2 is YYEEEE. The CDR3 runs to 14 residues. CDR3 nucleotides: TGTGCCAGCAGCTTAGGGGCGCTGAGAACTGAAGCTTTCTTT. Translating gives CASSLGALRTEAFF.

The chain links TRBV4-3 to TRBJ2-7; 11 bases fit TRBD1. The CDR3 extends over 15 amino acids. V shed 1 base and J 5 bases; nucleotides not matched to a gene: 4. The germline V gene encodes CDR1 LGHNA and CDR2 YSLEER. The CDR3 region has the DNA TGCGCCAGCAGCCAAGGGACAGGGGGCCGCGACGAGCAGTACTTC. Translation: CASSQGTGGRDEQYF.